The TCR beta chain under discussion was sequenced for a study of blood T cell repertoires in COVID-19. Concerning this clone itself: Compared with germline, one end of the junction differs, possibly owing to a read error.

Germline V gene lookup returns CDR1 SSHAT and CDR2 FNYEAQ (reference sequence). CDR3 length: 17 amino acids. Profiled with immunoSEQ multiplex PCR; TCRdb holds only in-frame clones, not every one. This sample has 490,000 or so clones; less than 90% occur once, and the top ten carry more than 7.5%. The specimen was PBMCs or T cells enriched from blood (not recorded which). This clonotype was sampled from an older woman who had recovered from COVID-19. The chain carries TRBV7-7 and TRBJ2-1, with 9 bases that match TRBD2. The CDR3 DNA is TGTGCTAGCAGCTTAATGCCTTTGAGCGGGGGGTACAATGAGCAGTTCTTC. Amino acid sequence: CASSLMPLSGGYNEQFF.